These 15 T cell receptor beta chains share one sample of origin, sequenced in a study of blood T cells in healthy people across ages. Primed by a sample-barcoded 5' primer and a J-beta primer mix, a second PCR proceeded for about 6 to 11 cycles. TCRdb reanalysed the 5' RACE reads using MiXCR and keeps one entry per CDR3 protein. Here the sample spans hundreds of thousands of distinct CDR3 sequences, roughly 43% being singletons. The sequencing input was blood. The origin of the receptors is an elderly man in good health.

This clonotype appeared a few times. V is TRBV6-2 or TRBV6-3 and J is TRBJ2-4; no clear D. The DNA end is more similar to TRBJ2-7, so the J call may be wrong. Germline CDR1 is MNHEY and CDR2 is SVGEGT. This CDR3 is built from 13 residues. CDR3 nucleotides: TGTGCCAGCAGTGGGATTAGTGGCGACGAGCAGTACTTC. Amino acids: CASSGISGDEQYF.

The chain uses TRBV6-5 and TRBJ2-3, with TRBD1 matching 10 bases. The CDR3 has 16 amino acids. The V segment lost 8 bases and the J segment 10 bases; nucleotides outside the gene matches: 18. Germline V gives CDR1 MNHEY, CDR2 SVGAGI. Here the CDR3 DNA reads TGTGCCAGCGGGACAGGGGACCGCATTTCTGGGGGCTCGCAGTATTTT. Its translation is CASGTGDRISGGSQYF.

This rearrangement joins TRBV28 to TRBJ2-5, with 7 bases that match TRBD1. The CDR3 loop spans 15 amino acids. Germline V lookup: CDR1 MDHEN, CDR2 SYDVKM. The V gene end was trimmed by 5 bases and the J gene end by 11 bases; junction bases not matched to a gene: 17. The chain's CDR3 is CASSNRGFSYNEQYF. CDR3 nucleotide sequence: TGTGCCAGCAGTAACAGGGGCTTCTCCTACAATGAGCAGTACTTC.

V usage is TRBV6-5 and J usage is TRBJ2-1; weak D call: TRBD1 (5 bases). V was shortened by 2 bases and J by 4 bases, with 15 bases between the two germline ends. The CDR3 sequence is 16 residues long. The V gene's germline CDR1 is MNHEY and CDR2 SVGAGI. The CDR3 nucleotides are TGTGCCAGCAGTTACGACACAGGATACCGATACAATGAGCAGTTCTTC. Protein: CASSYDTGYRYNEQFF.

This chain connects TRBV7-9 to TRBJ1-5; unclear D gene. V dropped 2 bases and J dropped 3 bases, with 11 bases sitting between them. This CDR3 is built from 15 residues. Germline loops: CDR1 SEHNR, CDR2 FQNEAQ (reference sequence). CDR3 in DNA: TGTGCCAGCAGCTTACAAGGGCAGTCCAATCAGCCCCAGCATTTT. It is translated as CASSLQGQSNQPQHF.

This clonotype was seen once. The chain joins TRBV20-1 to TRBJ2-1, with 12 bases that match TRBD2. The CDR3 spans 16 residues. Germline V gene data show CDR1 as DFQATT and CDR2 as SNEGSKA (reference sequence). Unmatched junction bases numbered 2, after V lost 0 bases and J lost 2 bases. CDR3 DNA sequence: TGCAGTGCTAGAGATTGGACTAGCGGGACCTACAATGAGCAGTTCTTC. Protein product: CSARDWTSGTYNEQFF.

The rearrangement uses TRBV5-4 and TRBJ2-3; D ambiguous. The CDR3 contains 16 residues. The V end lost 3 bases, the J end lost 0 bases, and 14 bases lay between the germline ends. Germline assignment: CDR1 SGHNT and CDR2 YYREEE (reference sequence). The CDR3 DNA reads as TGTGCCAGCAGCTCGCCCCAAACACCAAGCACAGATACGCAGTATTTT. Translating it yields CASSSPQTPSTDTQYF. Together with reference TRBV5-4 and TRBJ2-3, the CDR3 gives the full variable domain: ETGVTQSPTHLIKTRGQQVTLRCSSQSGHNTVSWYQQALGQGPQFIFQYYREEENGRGNFPPRFSGLQFPNYSSELNVNALELDDSALYLCASSSPQTPSTDTQYFGPGTRLTVL.

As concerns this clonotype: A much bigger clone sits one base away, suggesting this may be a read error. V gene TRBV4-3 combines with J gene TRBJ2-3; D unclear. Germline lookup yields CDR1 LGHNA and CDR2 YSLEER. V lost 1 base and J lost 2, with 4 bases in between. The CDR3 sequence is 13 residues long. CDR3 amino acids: CASSQVITDTQYF. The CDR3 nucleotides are TGCGCCAGCAGCCAAGTAATCACAGATACGCAGTATTTT.

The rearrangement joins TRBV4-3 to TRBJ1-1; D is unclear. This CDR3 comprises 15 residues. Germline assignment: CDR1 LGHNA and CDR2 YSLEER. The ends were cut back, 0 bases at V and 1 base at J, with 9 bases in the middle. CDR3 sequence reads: CASSQEKGRNTEAFF. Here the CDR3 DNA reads TGCGCCAGCAGCCAAGAAAAAGGGCGGAACACTGAAGCTTTCTTT.

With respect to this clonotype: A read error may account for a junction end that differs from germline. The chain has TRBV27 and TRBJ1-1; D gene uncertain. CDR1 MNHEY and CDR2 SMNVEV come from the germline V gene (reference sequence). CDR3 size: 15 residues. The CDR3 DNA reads TGTGCCGGCAGTTTATCGGCAGTCCTGAACACTGAAGCTTTCTTT. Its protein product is CAGSLSAVLNTEAFF.

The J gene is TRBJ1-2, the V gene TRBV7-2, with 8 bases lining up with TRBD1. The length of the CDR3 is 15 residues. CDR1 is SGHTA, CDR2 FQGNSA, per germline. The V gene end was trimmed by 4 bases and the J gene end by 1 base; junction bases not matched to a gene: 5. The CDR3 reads CASSSTGAINYGYTF. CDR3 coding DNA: TGTGCCAGCAGCTCGACAGGGGCAATTAACTATGGCTACACCTTC.

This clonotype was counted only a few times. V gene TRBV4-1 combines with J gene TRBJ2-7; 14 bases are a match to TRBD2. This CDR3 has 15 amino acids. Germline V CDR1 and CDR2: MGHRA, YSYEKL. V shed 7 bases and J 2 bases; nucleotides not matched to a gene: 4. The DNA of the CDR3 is TGCGCCAGCACTAAGACTAGCGGGGGGGCCTACGAGCAGTACTTC. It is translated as CASTKTSGGAYEQYF.

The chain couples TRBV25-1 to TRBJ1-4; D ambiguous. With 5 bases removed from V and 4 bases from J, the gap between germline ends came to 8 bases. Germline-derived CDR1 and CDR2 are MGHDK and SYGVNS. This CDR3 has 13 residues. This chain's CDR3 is CASSRMGNEKLFF. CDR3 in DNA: TGTGCCAGCAGTCGTATGGGTAATGAAAAACTGTTTTTT.

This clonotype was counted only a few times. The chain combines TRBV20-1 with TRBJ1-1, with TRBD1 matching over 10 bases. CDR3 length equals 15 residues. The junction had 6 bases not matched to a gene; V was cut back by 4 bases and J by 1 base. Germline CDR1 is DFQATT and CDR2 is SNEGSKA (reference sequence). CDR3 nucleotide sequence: TGCAGTGCTAAGGACAGGGGGTTTGGGAACACTGAAGCTTTCTTT. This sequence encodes CSAKDRGFGNTEAFF.

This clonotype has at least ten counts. The CDR3 coding sequence is TGTGCCAGCAGCCAAGAAAGCAGTCACGGTTGGGACTATGGCTACACCTTC. It encodes CASSQESSHGWDYGYTF. The chain employs TRBV3-1 and TRBJ1-2; D gene unclear. Germline loops: CDR1 LGHDT, CDR2 YNNKEL (reference sequence). Trimming took off 0 bases at V and 3 bases at J, with 17 bases between the two ends. This CDR3 comprises 17 residues.